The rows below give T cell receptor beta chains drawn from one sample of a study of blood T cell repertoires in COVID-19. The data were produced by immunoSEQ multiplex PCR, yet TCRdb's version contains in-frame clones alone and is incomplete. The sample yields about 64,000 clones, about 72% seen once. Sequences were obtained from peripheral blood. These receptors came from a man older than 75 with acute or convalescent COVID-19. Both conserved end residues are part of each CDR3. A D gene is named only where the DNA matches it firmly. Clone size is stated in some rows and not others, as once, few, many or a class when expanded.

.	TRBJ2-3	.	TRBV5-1	CASSLAGSTNTPDTQYF	TGCGCCAGCAGCTTGGCCGGGTCAACGAATACCCCAGATACGCAGTATTTT
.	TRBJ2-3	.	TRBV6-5	CASRGTQGYAQYF	TGTGCCAGCAGGGGGACTCAAGGTTACGCGCAGTATTTT
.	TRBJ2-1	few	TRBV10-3	CAIGRQSNSYNEQFF	TGTGCCATCGGCCGACAGAGCAACTCCTACAATGAGCAGTTCTTC
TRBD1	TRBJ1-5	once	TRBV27	CASSRGQLANQPQHF	TGTGCCAGCAGTCGGGGACAGTTAGCCAATCAGCCCCAGCATTTT
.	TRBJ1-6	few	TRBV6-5	CASSKQDNSPLHF	TGTGCCAGCAGTAAGCAGGATAATTCACCCCTCCACTTT
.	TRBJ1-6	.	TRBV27	CASSRAGGSSYNSPLHF	TGTGCCAGCAGCCGGGCTGGGGGGAGCTCCTATAATTCACCCCTCCACTTT
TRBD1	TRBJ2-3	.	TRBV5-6	CASSRRGLGTDTQYF	TGTGCCAGCAGCCGCAGGGGGCTGGGCACAGATACGCAGTATTTT
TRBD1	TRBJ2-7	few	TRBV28	CASSLDRVHEQYF	TGTGCCAGCAGTTTGGACAGGGTCCACGAGCAGTACTTC
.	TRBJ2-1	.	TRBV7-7	CASSLEGTNEQFF	TGTGCTAGCAGCTTAGAGGGGACTAATGAGCAGTTCTTC
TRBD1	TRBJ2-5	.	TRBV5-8	CASSPGQKQETQYF	TGTGCCAGCAGCCCGGGACAGAAACAAGAGACCCAGTACTTC
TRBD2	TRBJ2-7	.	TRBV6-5	CASSWGLAGISEQYF	TGTGCCAGCAGTTGGGGACTAGCGGGGATCTCCGAGCAGTACTTC
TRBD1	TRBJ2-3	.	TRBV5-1	CASSSRQGSDTQYF	TGCGCCAGCAGCTCCCGACAGGGGTCAGATACGCAGTATTTT
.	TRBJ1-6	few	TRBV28	CASSLSKGLFSYNSPLHF	TGTGCCAGCAGTTTATCGAAGGGACTCTTTTCCTATAATTCACCCCTCCACTTT
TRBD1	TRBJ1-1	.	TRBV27	CASSPQGDTEAFF	TGTGCCAGCAGTCCACAGGGGGACACTGAAGCTTTCTTT
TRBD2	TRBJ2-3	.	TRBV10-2	CASSVAGFTDTQYF	TGCGCCAGCAGTGTAGCGGGGTTCACAGATACGCAGTATTTT
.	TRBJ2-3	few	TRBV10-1	CASSEFGAGDTQYF	TGCGCCAGCAGTGAATTTGGTGCAGGGGATACGCAGTATTTT
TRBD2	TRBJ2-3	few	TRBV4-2	CASSQDALAGTTDTQYF	TGTGCCAGCAGCCAAGATGCCCTAGCGGGGACCACAGATACGCAGTATTTT
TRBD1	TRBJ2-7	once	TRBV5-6	CASSLTSTGASYEQYF	TGTGCCAGCAGCTTGACCTCGACAGGGGCCTCCTACGAGCAGTACTTC
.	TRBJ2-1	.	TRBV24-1	CATSDLYSASYNEQFF	TGTGCCACCAGTGATTTGTACTCCGCCTCCTACAATGAGCAGTTCTTC
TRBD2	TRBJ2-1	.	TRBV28	CASSLGGRVYNEQFF	TGTGCCAGCAGTTTGGGCGGGAGGGTTTACAATGAGCAGTTCTTC
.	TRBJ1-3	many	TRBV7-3	CASSITAVISGNTIYF	TGTGCCAGCAGCATAACCGCGGTAATCTCTGGAAACACCATATATTTT
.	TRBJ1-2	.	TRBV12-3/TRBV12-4	CASSSQIAYGYTF	TGTGCCAGCAGTTCGCAGATAGCCTATGGCTACACCTTC
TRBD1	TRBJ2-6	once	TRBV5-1	CASSLEGQTGANVLTF	TGCGCCAGCAGCTTGGAGGGACAGACCGGGGCCAACGTCCTGACTTTC
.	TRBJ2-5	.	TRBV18	CASSPPTQETQYF	TGTGCCAGCTCACCTCCCACTCAAGAGACCCAGTACTTC
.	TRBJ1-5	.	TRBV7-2	CASSFREGGNQPQHF	TGTGCCAGCAGCTTCAGGGAGGGTGGCAATCAGCCCCAGCATTTT
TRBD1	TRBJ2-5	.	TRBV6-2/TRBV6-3	CASSFRGQAETQYF	TGTGCCAGCAGTTTCAGGGGACAGGCAGAGACCCAGTACTTC
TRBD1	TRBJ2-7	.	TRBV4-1	CASSQDFNRGSYEQYF	TGCGCCAGCAGCCAAGATTTTAACAGGGGGAGTTACGAGCAGTACTTC
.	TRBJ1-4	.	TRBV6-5	CASSYSGPGANEKLFF	TGTGCCAGCAGTTATTCGGGACCGGGGGCTAATGAAAAACTGTTTTTT
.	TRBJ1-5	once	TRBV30	CAWTSQGGNQPQHF	TGTGCCTGGACCTCTCAAGGGGGCAATCAGCCCCAGCATTTT
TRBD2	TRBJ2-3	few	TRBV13	CASSPGLAGGRADTQYF	TGTGCCAGCAGCCCGGGACTAGCGGGGGGGCGGGCAGATACGCAGTATTTT
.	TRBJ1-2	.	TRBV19	CASSIVTNYGYTF	TGTGCCAGTAGTATAGTTACTAACTATGGCTACACCTTC
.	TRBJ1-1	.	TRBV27	CASSLFMNTEAFF	TGTGCCAGCAGTTTGTTCATGAACACTGAAGCTTTCTTT
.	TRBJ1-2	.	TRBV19	CASTGGPYAGYTF	TGTGCCAGTACCGGAGGCCCATATGCAGGCTACACCTTC
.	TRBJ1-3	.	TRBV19	CASRPDRSGNTIYF	TGTGCCAGTAGACCGGACAGAAGTGGAAACACCATATATTTT
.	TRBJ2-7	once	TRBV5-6	CASSPWLTGTIHEQYF	TGTGCCAGCAGCCCGTGGCTAACCGGGACAATCCACGAGCAGTACTTC
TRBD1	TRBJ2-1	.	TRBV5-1	CASSRDRGRNEQFF	TGCGCCAGCAGCAGGGACAGGGGGCGAAATGAGCAGTTCTTC
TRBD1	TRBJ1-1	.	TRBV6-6	CASRRTGNTEAFF	TGTGCCAGCAGAAGGACAGGGAACACTGAAGCTTTCTTT
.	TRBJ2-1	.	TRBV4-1	CASSQNVGGAGAIEQFF	TGCGCCAGCAGCCAGAACGTGGGGGGAGCTGGCGCTATCGAGCAGTTCTTC
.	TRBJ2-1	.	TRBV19	CASSPIGLPRDNEQFF	TGTGCCAGTAGTCCTATTGGACTACCTCGAGACAATGAGCAGTTCTTC
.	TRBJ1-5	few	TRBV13	CASSQGVEPQHF	TGTGCCAGCAGCCAAGGGGTAGAGCCCCAGCATTTT
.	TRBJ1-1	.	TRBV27	CASRELRDGTEAFF	TGTGCCAGCAGAGAACTCAGGGATGGGACTGAAGCTTTCTTT
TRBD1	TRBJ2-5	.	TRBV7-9	CASSPPGQMKRAGTQYF	TGTGCCAGCAGCCCCCCGGGACAGATGAAGAGAGCTGGGACCCAGTACTTC
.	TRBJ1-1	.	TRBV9	CASSSSYTEAFF	TGTGCCAGCAGTTCGAGTTACACTGAAGCTTTCTTT
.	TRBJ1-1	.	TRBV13	CASSLTGITEAFF	TGTGCCAGCAGCTTAACCGGGATCACTGAAGCTTTCTTT
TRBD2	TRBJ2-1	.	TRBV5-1	CASSVERLAGSYNEQFF	TGCGCCAGCAGCGTGGAAAGACTAGCGGGGTCCTACAATGAGCAGTTCTTC
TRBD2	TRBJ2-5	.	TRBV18	CASSPPVSPGGQETQYF	TGTGCCAGCTCACCACCGGTATCCCCGGGGGGCCAAGAGACCCAGTACTTC
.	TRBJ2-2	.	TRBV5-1	CASSKETGELFF	TGCGCCAGCAGCAAGGAGACCGGGGAGCTGTTTTTT
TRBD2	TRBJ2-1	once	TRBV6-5	CASRGTSFSNEQFF	TGTGCCAGCAGAGGGACTAGTTTCTCCAATGAGCAGTTCTTC
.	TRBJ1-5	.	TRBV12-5	CASGLDEGQPQHF	TGTGCTAGTGGTTTAGATGAGGGTCAGCCCCAGCATTTT
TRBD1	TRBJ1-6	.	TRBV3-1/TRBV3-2	CASSPIGTENSPLHF	TGTGCCAGCAGTCCGATCGGGACAGAAAATTCACCCCTCCACTTT
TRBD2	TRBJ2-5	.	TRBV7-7	CASSLGKGSGSFETQYF	TGTGCTAGCAGCTTAGGGAAAGGGAGCGGGAGCTTTGAGACCCAGTACTTC
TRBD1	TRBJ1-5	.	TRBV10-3	CAISETNPGQGNQPQHF	TGTGCCATCAGTGAGACGAACCCGGGACAGGGGAATCAGCCCCAGCATTTT
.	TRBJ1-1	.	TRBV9	CASSVGGGADTEAFF	TGTGCCAGCAGCGTAGGCGGAGGTGCGGACACTGAAGCTTTCTTT
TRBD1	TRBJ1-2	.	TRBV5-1	CASSLGGDYGYTF	TGCGCCAGCAGCTTAGGGGGCGACTATGGCTACACCTTC
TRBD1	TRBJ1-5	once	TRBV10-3	CAISDPGTGDQPQHF	TGTGCCATCAGTGACCCCGGGACAGGGGATCAGCCCCAGCATTTT
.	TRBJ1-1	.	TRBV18	CASSPRAGEAFF	TGTGCCAGCTCACCACGGGCCGGTGAAGCTTTCTTT
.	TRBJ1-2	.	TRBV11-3	CASSPQPQGGDYGYTF	TGTGCCAGCAGCCCCCAACCCCAGGGAGGTGACTATGGCTACACCTTC